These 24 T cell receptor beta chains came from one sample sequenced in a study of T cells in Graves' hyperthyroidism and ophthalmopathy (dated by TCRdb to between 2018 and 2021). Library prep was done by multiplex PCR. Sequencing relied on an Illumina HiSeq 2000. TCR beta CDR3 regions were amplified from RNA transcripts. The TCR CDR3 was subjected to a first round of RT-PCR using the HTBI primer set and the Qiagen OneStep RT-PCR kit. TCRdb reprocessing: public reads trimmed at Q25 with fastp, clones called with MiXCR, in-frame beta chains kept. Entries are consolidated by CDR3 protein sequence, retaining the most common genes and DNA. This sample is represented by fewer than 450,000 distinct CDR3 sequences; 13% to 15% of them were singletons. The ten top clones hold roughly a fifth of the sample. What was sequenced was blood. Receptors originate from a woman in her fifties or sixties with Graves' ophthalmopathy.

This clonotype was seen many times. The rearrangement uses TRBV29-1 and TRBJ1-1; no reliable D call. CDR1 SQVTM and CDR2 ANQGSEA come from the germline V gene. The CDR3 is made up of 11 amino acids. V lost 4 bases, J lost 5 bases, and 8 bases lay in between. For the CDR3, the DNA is TGCAGCGTTGCCCAAACGACTGAAGCTTTCTTT. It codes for CSVAQTTEAFF.

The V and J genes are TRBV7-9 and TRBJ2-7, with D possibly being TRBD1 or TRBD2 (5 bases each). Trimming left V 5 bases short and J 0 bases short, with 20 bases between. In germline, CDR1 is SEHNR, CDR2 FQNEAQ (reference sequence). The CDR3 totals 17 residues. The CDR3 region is CASSPPGTQGTSYEQYF. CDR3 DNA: TGTGCCAGCAGCCCTCCTGGCACCCAAGGGACCTCCTACGAGCAGTACTTC.

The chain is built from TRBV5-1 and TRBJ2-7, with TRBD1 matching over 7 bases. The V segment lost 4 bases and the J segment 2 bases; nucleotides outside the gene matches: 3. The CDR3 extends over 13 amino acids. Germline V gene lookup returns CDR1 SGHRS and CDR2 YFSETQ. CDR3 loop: CASSAQGAYEQYF. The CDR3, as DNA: TGCGCCAGCAGCGCCCAGGGGGCCTACGAGCAGTACTTC.

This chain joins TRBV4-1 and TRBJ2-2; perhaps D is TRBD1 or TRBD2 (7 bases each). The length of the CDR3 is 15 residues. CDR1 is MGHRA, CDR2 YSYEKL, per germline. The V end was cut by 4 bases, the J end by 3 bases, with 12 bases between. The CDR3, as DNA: TGCGCCAGCAGCCCCCAGGGGGGGTACACCGGGGAGCTGTTTTTT. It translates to CASSPQGGYTGELFF.

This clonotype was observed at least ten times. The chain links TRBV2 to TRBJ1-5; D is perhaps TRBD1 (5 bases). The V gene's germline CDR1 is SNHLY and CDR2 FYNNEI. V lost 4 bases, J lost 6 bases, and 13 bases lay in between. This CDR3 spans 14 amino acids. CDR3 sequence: CASSALGAGQPQHF. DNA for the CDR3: TGTGCCAGCAGTGCCCTAGGGGCAGGTCAGCCCCAGCATTTT.

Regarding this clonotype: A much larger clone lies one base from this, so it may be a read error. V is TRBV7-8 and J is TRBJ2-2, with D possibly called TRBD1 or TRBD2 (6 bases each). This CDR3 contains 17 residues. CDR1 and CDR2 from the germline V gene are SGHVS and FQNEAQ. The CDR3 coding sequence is TGTGCCAGCACCTTAGTCTTCGGGGGCGCAAACACCGGGGAGCTGTTTTTT. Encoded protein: CASTLVFGGANTGELFF.

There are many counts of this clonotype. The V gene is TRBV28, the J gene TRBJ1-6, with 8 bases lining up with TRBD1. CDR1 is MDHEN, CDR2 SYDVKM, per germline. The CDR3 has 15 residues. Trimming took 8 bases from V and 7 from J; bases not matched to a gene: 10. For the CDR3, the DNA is TGTGCCAGCGGCCCTCGACAGGGGCGGAATTCACCCCTCCACTTT. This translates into CASGPRQGRNSPLHF.

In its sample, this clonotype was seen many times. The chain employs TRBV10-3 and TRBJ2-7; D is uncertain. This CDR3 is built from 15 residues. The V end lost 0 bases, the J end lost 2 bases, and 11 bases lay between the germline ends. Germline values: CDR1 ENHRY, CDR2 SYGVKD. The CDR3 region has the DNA TGTGCCATCAGTGAGTCGCCGGGTGGAACCTACGAGCAGTACTTC. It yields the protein CAISESPGGTYEQYF.

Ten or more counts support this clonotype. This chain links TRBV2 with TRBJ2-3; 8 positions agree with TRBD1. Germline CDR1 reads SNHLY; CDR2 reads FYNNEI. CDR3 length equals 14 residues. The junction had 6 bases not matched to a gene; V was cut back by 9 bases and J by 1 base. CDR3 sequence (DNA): TGTGCCAGTTCGAGGGACAGGCGCACAGATACGCAGTATTTT. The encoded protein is CASSRDRRTDTQYF.

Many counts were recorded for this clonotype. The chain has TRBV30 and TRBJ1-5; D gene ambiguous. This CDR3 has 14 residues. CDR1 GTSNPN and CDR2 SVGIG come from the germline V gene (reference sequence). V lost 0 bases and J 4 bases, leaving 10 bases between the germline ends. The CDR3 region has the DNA TGTGCCTGGAGTGTATCAGGTTTAAATCAGCCCCAGCATTTT. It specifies CAWSVSGLNQPQHF.

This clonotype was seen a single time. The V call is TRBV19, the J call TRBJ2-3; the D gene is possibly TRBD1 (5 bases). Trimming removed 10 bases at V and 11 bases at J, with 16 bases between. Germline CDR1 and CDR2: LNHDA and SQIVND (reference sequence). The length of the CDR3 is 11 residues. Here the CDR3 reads CATTGAVGQYF. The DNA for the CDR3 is TGTGCCACAACAGGAGCCGTGGGGCAGTATTTT.

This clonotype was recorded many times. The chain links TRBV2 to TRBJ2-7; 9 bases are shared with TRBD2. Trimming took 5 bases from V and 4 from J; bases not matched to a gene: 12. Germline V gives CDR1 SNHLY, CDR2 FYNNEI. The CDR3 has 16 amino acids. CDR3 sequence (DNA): TGTGCCAGCAGTTCGCGGATAGCGGGAGACATGTACGAGCAGTACTTC. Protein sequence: CASSSRIAGDMYEQYF.

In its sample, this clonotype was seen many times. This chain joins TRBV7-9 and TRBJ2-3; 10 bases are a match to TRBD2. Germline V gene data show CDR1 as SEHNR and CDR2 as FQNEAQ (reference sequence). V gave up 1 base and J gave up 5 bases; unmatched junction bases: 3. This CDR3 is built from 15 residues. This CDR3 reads CASSLEAGGIDTQYF. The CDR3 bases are TGTGCCAGCAGCTTAGAAGCGGGAGGGATAGATACGCAGTATTTT.

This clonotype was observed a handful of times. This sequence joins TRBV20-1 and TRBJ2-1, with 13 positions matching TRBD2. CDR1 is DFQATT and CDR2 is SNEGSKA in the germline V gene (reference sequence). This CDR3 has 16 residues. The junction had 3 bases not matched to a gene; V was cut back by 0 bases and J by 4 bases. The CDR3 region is CSARDPLAGGYNEQFF. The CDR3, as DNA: TGCAGTGCTAGAGATCCACTAGCGGGGGGGTACAATGAGCAGTTCTTC.

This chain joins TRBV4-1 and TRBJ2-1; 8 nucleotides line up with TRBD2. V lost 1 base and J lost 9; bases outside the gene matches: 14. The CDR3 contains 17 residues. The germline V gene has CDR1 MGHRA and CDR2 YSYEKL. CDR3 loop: CASSQALLAGGLGEQFF. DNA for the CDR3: TGCGCCAGCAGCCAAGCCCTTCTGGCGGGGGGATTGGGTGAGCAGTTCTTC.

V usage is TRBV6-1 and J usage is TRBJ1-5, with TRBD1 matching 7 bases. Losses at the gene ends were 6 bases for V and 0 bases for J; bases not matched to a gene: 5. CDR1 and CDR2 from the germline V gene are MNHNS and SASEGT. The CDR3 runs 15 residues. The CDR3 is CASRGNRGSNQPQHF. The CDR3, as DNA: TGTGCCAGCAGGGGAAACAGGGGTAGCAATCAGCCCCAGCATTTT.

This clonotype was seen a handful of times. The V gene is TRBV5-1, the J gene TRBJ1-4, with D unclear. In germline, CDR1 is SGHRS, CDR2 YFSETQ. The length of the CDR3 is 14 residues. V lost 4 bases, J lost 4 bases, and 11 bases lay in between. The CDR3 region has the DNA TGCGCCAGCAGCGTTACACAGAATAATGAAAAACTGTTTTTT. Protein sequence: CASSVTQNNEKLFF. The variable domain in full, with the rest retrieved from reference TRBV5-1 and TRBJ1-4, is KAGVTQTPRYLIKTRGQQVTLSCSPISGHRSVSWYQQTPGQGLQFLFEYFSETQRNKGNFPGRFSGRQFSNSRSEMNVSTLELGDSALYLCASSVTQNNEKLFFGSGTQLSVL.

CDR3 sequence: CATSKGGQPQHF. DNA for the CDR3: TGTGCCACCTCCAAGGGGGGTCAGCCCCAGCATTTT. The chain employs TRBV24-1 and TRBJ1-5, with a possible D match to TRBD1 (6 bases). Germline V lookup: CDR1 KGHDR, CDR2 SFDVKD. This CDR3 is 12 amino acids long. The ends were cut back, 9 bases at V and 6 bases at J, with 11 bases in the middle.

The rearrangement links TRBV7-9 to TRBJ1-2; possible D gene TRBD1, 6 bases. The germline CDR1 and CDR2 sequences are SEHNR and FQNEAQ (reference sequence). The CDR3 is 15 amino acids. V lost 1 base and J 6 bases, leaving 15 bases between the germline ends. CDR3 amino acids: CASSLGIPRGDGYTF. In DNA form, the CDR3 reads TGTGCCAGCAGCTTAGGCATCCCGAGGGGGGATGGCTACACCTTC. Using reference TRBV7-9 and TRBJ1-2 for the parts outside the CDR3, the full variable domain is DTGVSQNPRHKITKRGQNVTFRCDPISEHNRLYWYRQTLGQGPEFLTYFQNEAQLEKSRLLSDRFSAERPKGSFSTLEIQRTEQGDSAMYLCASSLGIPRGDGYTFGSGTRLTVV.

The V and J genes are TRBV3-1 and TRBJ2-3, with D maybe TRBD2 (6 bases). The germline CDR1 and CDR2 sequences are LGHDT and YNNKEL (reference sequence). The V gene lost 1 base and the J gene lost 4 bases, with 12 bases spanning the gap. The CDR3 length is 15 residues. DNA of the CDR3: TGTGCCAGCAGCCAAGTTCCCGGGAGATCAGATACGCAGTATTTT. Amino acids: CASSQVPGRSDTQYF.

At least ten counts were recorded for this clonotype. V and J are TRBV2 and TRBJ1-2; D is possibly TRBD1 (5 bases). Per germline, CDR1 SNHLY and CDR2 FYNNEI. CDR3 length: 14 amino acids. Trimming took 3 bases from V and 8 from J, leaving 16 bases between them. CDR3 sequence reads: CASSDPPGGIGYTF. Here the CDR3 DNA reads TGTGCCAGCAGTGACCCCCCCGGGGGGATAGGCTACACCTTC. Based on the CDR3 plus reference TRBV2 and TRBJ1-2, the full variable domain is EPEVTQTPSHQVTQMGQEVILRCVPISNHLYFYWYRQILGQKVEFLVSFYNNEISEKSEIFDDQFSVERPDGSNFTLKIRSTKLEDSAMYFCASSDPPGGIGYTFGSGTRLTVV.

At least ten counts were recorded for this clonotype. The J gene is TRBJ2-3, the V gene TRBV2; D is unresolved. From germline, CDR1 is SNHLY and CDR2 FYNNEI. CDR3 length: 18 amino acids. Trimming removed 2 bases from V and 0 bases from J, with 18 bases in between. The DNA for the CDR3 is TGTGCCAGCAGTGAAAGTATGGCAGGTTATTCTAGCACAGATACGCAGTATTTT. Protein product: CASSESMAGYSSTDTQYF.

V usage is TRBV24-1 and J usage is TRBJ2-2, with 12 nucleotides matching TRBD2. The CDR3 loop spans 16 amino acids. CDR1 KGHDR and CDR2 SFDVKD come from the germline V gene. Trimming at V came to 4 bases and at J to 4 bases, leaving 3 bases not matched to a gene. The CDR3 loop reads CATSDLAGGGTGELFF. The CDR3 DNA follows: TGTGCCACCAGTGACCTAGCGGGAGGGGGCACCGGGGAGCTGTTTTTT.

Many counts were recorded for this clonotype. The CDR3 reads CASSLAVGAWTYEQYF. The CDR3 DNA is TGTGCCAGCAGCTTGGCCGTGGGGGCATGGACTTACGAGCAGTACTTC. The chain is built from TRBV5-6 and TRBJ2-7, with D perhaps TRBD1 (6 bases). CDR1 and CDR2 (germline): SGHDT, YYEEEE. The CDR3 runs 16 residues. The V end was cut by 0 bases, the J end by 4 bases, with 17 bases between.